The clone carrying this T cell receptor (beta chain) came up a few times. What it binds is unknown. Time point specified: cycle 4 day 1 (C4D1), after six to seven weeks of nivolumab. Following autologous stem cell transplantation, relapse occurred in every patient, and exposure to brentuximab vedotin varied. Germline CDR1 is SGHRS and CDR2 is YFSETQ. CDR3 length: 15 residues. The J segment lost 2 bases and the V segment lost 3 bases, leaving 5 bases of the junction unmatched. These data come from a study of PD-1 blockade in classical Hodgkin lymphoma. Whole-study findings and limits: Whoever responded completely had baseline diversity much like that seen in newly diagnosed patients. When nivolumab was started under 1 year after ASCT, patients were excluded.

Clones were read by immunoSEQ multiplex PCR, and TCRdb kept only the in-frame ones, dropping some. Of about 93,000 clones listed, about three quarters were seen once; the top ten hold 9.4%. The sequence was collected from a human donor with classical Hodgkin lymphoma. The chain carries TRBV5-1 and TRBJ1-3; 7 nucleotides match TRBD1. The material was peripheral blood mononuclear cells (PBMCs), obtained before the fourth cycle of nivolumab. CDR3 bases: TGCGCCAGCAGCTACGGGACAGCGACTGGAAACACCATATATTTT. Protein: CASSYGTATGNTIYF.